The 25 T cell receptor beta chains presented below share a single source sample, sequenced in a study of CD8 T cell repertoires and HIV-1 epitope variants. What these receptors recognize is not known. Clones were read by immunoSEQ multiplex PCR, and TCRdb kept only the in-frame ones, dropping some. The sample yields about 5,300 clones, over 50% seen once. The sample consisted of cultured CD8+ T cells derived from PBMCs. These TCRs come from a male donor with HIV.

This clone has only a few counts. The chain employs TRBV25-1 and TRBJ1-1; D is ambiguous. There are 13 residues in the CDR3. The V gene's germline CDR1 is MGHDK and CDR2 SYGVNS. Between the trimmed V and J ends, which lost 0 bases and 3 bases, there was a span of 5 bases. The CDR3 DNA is TGTGCCAGCAGTGAATATCTAGACACTGAAGCTTTCTTT. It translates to CASSEYLDTEAFF.

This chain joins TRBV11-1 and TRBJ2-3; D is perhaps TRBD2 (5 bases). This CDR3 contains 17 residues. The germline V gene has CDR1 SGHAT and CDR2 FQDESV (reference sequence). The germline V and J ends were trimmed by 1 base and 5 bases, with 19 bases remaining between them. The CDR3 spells CASSLDPPGGYEDTQYF. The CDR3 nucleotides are TGTGCCAGCAGCTTAGATCCCCCAGGAGGATATGAAGATACGCAGTATTTT.

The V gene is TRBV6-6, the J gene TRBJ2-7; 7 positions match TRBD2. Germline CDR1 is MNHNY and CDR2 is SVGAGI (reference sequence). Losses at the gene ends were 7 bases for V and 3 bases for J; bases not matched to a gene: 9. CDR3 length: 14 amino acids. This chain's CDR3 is CASTKFREGYEQYF. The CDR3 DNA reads TGTGCCAGCACCAAATTCAGGGAGGGCTACGAGCAGTACTTC.

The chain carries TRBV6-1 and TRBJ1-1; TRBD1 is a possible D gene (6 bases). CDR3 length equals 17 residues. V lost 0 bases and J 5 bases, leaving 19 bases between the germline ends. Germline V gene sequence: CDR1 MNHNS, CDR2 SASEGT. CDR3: CASSEAMGGEIGTEAFF. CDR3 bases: TGTGCCAGCAGTGAAGCTATGGGGGGCGAGATAGGAACTGAAGCTTTCTTT.

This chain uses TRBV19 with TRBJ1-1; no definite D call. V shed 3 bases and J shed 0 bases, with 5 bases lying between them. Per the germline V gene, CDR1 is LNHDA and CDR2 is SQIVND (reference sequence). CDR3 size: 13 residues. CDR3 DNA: TGTGCCAGTAGTATCGGAATGAACACTGAAGCTTTCTTT. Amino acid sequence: CASSIGMNTEAFF.

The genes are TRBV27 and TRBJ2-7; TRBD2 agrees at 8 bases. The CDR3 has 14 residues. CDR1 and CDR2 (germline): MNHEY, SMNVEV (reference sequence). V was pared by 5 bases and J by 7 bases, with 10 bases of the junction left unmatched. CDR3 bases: TGTGCCAGCAGTACGGCGGGGGGAGGGGAAGAGCAGTACTTC. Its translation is CASSTAGGGEEQYF.

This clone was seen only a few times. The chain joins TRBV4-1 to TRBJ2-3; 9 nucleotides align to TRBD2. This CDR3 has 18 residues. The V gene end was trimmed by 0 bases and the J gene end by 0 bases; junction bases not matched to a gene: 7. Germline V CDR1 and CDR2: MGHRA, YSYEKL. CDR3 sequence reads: CASSQDPPSGTSTDTQYF. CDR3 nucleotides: TGCGCCAGCAGCCAAGACCCCCCTAGCGGGACTAGCACAGATACGCAGTATTTT.

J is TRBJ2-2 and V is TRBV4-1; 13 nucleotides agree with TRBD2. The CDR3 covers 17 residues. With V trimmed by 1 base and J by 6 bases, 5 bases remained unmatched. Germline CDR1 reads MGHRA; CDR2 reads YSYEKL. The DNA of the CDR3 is TGCGCCAGCAGCCAAGCTTACGGACTAGCGGGAGCCGGGGAGCTGTTTTTT. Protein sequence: CASSQAYGLAGAGELFF.

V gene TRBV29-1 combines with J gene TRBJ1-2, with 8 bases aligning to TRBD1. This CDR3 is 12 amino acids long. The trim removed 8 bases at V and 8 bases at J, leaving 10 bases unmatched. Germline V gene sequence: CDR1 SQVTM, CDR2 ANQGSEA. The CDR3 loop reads CSFRAAGGGYTF. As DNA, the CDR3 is TGCAGCTTCCGGGCGGCAGGGGGCGGCTACACCTTC. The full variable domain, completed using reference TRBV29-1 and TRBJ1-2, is SAVISQKPSRDICQRGTSLTIQCQVDSQVTMMFWYRQQPGQSLTLIATANQGSEATYESGFVIDKFPISRPNLTFSTLTVSNMSPEDSSIYLCSFRAAGGGYTFGSGTRLTVV.

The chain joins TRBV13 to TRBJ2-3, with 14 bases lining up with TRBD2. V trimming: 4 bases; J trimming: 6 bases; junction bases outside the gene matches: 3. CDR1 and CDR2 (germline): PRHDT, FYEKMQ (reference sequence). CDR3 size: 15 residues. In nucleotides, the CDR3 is TGTGCCAGCAGCTCCCGGACTAGCGGGAGGGATACGCAGTATTTT. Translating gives CASSSRTSGRDTQYF. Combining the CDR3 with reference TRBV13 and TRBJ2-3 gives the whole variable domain AAGVIQSPRHLIKEKRETATLKCYPIPRHDTVYWYQQGPGQDPQFLISFYEKMQSDKGSIPDRFSAQQFSDYHSELNMSSLELGDSALYFCASSSRTSGRDTQYFGPGTRLTVL.

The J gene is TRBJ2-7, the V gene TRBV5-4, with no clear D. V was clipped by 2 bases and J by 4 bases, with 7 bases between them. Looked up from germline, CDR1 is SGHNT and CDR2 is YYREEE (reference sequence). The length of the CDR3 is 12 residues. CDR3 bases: TGTGCCAGCAGCTTCGCCGAGTACGAGCAGTACTTC. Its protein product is CASSFAEYEQYF. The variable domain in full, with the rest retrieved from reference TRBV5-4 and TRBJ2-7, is ETGVTQSPTHLIKTRGQQVTLRCSSQSGHNTVSWYQQALGQGPQFIFQYYREEENGRGNFPPRFSGLQFPNYSSELNVNALELDDSALYLCASSFAEYEQYFGPGTRLTVT.

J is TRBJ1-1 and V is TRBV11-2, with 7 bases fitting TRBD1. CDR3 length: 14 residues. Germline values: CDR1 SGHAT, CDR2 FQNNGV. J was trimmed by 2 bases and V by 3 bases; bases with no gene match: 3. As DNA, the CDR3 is TGTGCCAGCAGCTTCAGGGGGATCAACACTGAAGCTTTCTTT. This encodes CASSFRGINTEAFF. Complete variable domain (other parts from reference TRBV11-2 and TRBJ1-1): EAGVAQSPRYKIIEKRQSVAFWCNPISGHATLYWYQQILGQGPKLLIQFQNNGVVDDSQLPKDRFSAERLKGVDSTLKIQPAKLEDSAVYLCASSFRGINTEAFFGQGTRLTVV.

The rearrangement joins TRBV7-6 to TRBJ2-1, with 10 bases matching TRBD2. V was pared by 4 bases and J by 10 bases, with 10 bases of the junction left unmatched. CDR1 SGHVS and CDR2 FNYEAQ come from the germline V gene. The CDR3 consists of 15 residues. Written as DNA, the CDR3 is TGTGCCAGCAGCTCACGAGCGGGAGGGCCTCGCGAGCAGTTCTTC. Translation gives CASSSRAGGPREQFF.

CDR3 loop: CASSLGGDPTDTQYF. CDR3 in DNA: TGTGCCAGCAGCTTGGGGGGGGACCCCACAGATACGCAGTATTTT. The chain recombines TRBV5-6 with TRBJ2-3, with D possibly matching TRBD2 (6 bases). With 0 bases removed from V and 2 bases from J, the gap between germline ends came to 10 bases. The CDR3 has 15 residues. In germline, CDR1 is SGHDT, CDR2 YYEEEE.

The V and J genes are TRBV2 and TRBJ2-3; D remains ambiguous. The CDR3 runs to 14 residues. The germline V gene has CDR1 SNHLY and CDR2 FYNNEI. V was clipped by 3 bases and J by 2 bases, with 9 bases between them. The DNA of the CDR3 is TGTGCCAGCAGTGATGTTGGCGCCACAGATACGCAGTATTTT. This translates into CASSDVGATDTQYF.

The CDR3 spells CASSLSPGVSTGELFF. The CDR3, as DNA: TGTGCCAGCAGCTTATCTCCAGGTGTGTCTACCGGGGAGCTGTTTTTT. The chain couples TRBV7-9 to TRBJ2-2; D gene ambiguous. Germline loops: CDR1 SEHNR, CDR2 FQNEAQ (reference sequence). The CDR3 consists of 16 residues. Trimming removed 2 bases from V and 5 bases from J, with 15 bases in between.

This CDR3 reads CASSHGPGGGYNEQFF. The CDR3 DNA is TGTGCCAGCAGCCATGGCCCGGGGGGAGGCTACAATGAGCAGTTCTTC. V and J are TRBV4-2 and TRBJ2-1, with 7 bases lining up with TRBD2. CDR1 is LGHNA, CDR2 YNFKEQ, per germline. Trimming took 3 bases from V and 3 from J; bases not matched to a gene: 8. This CDR3 comprises 16 residues.

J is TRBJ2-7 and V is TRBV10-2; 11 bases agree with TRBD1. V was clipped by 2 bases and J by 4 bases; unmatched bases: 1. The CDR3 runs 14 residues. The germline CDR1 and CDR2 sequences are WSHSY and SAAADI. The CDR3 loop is CASSEGQGAYEQYF. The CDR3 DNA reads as TGCGCCAGCAGTGAGGGACAGGGGGCTTACGAGCAGTACTTC.

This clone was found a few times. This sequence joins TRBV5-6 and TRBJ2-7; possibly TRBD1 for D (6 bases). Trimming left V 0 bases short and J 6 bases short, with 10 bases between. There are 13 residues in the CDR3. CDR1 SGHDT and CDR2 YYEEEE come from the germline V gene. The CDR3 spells CASSLEQGTEQYF. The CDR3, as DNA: TGTGCCAGCAGCTTGGAACAGGGAACCGAGCAGTACTTC.

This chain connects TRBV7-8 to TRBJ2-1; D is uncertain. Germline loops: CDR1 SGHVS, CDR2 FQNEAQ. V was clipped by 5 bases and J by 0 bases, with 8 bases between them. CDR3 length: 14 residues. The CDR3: CASSPHSSYNEQFF. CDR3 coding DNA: TGTGCCAGCAGCCCCCACAGCTCCTACAATGAGCAGTTCTTC. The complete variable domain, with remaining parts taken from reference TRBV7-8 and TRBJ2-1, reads GAGVSQSPRYKVAKRGQDVALRCDPISGHVSLFWYQQALGQGPEFLTYFQNEAQLDKSGLPSDRFFAERPEGSVSTLKIQRTQQEDSAVYLCASSPHSSYNEQFFGPGTRLTVL.

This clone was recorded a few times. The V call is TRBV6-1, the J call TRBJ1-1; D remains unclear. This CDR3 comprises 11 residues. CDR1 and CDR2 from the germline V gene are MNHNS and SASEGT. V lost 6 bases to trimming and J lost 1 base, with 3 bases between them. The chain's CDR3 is CASSPNTEAFF. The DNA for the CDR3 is TGTGCCAGCAGCCCGAACACTGAAGCTTTCTTT.

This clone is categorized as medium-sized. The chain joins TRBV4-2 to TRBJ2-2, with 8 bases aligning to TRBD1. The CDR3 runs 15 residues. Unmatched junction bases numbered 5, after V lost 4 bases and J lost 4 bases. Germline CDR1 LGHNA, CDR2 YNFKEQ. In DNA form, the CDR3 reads TGTGCCAGCAGCCCCGGACAGGGACCCACCGGGGAGCTGTTTTTT. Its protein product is CASSPGQGPTGELFF.

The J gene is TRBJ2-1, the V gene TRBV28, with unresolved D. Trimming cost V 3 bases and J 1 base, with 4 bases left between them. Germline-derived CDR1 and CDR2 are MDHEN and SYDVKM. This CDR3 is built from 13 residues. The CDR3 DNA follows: TGTGCCAGCAGTTTCCAATCCTACAATGAGCAGTTCTTC. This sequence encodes CASSFQSYNEQFF.

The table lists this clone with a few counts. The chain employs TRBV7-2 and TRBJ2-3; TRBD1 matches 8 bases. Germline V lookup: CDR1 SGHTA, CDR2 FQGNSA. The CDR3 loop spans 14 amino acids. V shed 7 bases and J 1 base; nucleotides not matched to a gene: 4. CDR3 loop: CASTDRGRTDTQYF. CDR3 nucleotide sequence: TGTGCCAGCACAGACAGGGGTCGCACAGATACGCAGTATTTT. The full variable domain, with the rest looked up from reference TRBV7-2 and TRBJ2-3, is GAGVSQSPSNKVTEKGKDVELRCDPISGHTALYWYRQSLGQGLEFLIYFQGNSAPDKSGLPSDRFSAERTGGSVSTLTIQRTQQEDSAVYLCASTDRGRTDTQYFGPGTRLTVL.

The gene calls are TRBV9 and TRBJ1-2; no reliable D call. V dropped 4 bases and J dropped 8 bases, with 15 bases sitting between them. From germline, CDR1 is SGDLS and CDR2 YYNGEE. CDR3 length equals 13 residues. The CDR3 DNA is TGTGCCAGCAGCCTCCCCCTGGTAGGGGGCTACACCTTC. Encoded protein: CASSLPLVGGYTF.